This TCR beta chain was found in a study of T cell repertoires in cytomegalovirus infection. On the study more broadly: The study used recently identified HLA-C-restricted and well-studied HLA-B-restricted CMV epitopes. Signatures in public TCR beta sequences pointed to both CMV infection and matching HLA type.

On this clonotype itself: Antigen unknown.

Trimming cost V 5 bases and J 5 bases; bases outside gene matches: 6. CDR3 size: 14 residues. Study-wide results and caveats: Ex vivo, HLA-C-restricted CMV-specific TCR beta clonotypes prevailed over the rest of the response.

TCRdb itself ran the reads through MiXCR, one entry per CDR3 protein. The sample lists 230,000 or so distinct CDR3 sequences, about 39% occurring once. This clonotype was obtained from a human donor in good health (CMV status not recorded). Some clones in this sample may be carry-over from other donors' samples. Sequencing was performed on CD8+ T cells from cultured PBMCs, taken from culture after CMV antigen stimulation. This chain connects TRBV12-3 or TRBV12-4 to TRBJ1-1; TRBD1 agrees at 9 bases. The CDR3, as DNA: TGTGCCAGCAGTCTCGGACAGGGGTTAACTGAAGCTTTCTTT. Protein: CASSLGQGLTEAFF.